This TCR beta chain was identified during a study of shared clonotypes between healthy human individuals. Overall study: Every donor yielded three CD4 naive, three CD4 memory, two CD8 naive and one CD8 memory plate. Overall study results and limits: Researchers found naive subsets generally carried larger estimated richness than memory subsets. Limitation of the genetic and exposure-history diversity represented came from the few donors.

The CDR3 is made up of 14 amino acids. Trimming at V came to 5 bases and at J to 4 bases, leaving 4 bases not matched to a gene. Germline CDR1 MDHEN, CDR2 SYDVKM. Sorted-subset replicate PCR reactions contained 150 to 200 ng DNA, corresponding to some 29,000 T cell genomes. Assay used: immunoSEQ multiplex PCR; TCRdb lists only in-frame clones, some missing. Among over 800,000 clones listed, 90% to 95% were seen once. CD8 cells classed as naive were CD45RO-negative and positively selected for CCR7, excluding terminally differentiated effector memory CD45RA+ cells. Points on this clone: The target antigen is unknown.

The sequenced sample consisted of naive CD8+ T cells sorted from blood. The receptor's source is a man aged 30 to 39 in good health. This chain links TRBV28 with TRBJ1-2; 10 bases match TRBD1. The CDR3 DNA reads as TGTGCCAGCAGTCCGGGACAGGGGATCTATGGCTACACCTTC. Protein sequence: CASSPGQGIYGYTF.